This T cell receptor beta chain is drawn from a study of blood T cell repertoires in COVID-19. Repertoires were generated with immunoSEQ multiplex PCR, while TCRdb's copy carries only in-frame clones and drops some. The sample carries approximately 230,000 clones, more than 75% recorded once. The CDR3 consists of 15 residues. The germline CDR1 and CDR2 sequences are SGHTA and FQGNSA. The ends were cut back, 5 bases at V and 10 bases at J, with 21 bases in the middle. The chain combines TRBV7-2 with TRBJ2-1, with a weak D call TRBD2 (7 bases). The TCR comes from a man in his forties who had recovered from COVID-19. The sequenced sample consisted of PBMCs or T cells enriched from blood (not recorded which). In nucleotides, the CDR3 is TGTGCCAGCAGCCCGGTGTGGGGGGGCCTGGAGGAGCAGTTCTTC. It is translated as CASSPVWGGLEEQFF.